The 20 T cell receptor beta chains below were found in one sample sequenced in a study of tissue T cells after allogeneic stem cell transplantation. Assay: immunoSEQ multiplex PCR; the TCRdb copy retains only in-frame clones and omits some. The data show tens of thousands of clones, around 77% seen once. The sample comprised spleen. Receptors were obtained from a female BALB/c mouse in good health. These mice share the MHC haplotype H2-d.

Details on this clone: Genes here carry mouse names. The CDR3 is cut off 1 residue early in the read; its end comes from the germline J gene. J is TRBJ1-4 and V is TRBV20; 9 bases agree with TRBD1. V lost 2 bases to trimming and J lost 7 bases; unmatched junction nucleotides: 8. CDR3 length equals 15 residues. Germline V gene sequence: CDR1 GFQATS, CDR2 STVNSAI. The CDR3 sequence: CGARPPGQGVERLFF. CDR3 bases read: TGTGGTGCTAGGCCCCCGGGACAGGGTGTCGAAAGATTATTT.

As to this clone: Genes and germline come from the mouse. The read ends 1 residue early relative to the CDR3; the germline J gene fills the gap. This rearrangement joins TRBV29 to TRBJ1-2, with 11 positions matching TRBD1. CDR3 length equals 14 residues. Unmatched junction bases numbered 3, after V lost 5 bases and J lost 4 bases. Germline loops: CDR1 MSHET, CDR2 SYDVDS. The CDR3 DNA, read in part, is TGTGCTAGCAGTCCCGGGACAGGGGGCTCCGACTACACC. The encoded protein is CASSPGTGGSDYT. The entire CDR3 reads CASSPGTGGSDYTF. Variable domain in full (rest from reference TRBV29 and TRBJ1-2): DMKVTQMPRYLIKRMGENVLLECGQDMSHETMYWYRQDPGLGLQLIYISYDVDSNSEGDIPKGYRVSRKKREHFSLILDSAKTNQTSVYFCASSPGTGGSDYTFGSGTRLLVI.

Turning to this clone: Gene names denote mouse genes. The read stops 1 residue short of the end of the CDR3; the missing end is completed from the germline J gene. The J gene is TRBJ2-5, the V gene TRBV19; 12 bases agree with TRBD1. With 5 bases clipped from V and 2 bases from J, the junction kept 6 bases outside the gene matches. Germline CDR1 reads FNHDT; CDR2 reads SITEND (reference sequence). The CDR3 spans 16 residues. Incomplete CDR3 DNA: TGTGCCAGCAGCACCGGGACAGGGGGCGGCCAAGACACCCAGTAC. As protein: CASSTGTGGGQDTQY. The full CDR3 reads CASSTGTGGGQDTQYF.

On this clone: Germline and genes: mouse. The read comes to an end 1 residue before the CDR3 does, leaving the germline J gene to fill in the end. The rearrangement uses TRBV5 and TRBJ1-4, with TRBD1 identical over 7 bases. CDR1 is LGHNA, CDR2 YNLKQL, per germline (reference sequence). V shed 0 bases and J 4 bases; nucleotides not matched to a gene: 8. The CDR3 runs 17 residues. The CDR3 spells CASSQDWRGQGNERLFF. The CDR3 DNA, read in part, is TGTGCCAGCAGCCAAGATTGGAGGGGGCAGGGCAACGAAAGATTATTT.

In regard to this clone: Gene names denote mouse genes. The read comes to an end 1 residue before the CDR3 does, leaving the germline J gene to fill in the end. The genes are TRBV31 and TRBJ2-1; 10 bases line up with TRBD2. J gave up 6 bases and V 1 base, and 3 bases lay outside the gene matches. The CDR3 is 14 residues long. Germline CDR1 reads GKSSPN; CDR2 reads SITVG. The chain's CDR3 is CAWSQGLGFAEQFF. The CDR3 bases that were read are TGTGCCTGGAGTCAGGGACTGGGGTTTGCTGAGCAGTTC.

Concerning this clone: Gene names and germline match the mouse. Partial CDR3 DNA: TGTGGTGCTAGGGAAGGGACATATAACTATGCTGAGCAGTTC. Translating gives CGAREGTYNYAEQF. The whole CDR3 protein reads CGAREGTYNYAEQFF. This sequence joins TRBV20 and TRBJ2-1, with D tentatively TRBD1 (6 bases). Sequencing ends 1 residue short of the CDR3 end; the germline J gene provides the rest. CDR3 length equals 15 residues. The ends were cut back, 0 bases at V and 0 bases at J, with 9 bases in the middle. Germline lookup yields CDR1 GFQATS and CDR2 STVNSAI.

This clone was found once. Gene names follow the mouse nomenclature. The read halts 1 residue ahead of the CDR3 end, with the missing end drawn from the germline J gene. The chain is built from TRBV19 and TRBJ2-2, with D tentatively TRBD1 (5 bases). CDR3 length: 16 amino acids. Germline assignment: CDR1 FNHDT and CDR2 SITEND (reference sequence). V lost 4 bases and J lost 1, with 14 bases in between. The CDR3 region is CASSLQGAGNTGQLYF. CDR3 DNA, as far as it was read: TGTGCCAGCAGTCTCCAGGGAGCTGGAAACACCGGGCAGCTCTAC.

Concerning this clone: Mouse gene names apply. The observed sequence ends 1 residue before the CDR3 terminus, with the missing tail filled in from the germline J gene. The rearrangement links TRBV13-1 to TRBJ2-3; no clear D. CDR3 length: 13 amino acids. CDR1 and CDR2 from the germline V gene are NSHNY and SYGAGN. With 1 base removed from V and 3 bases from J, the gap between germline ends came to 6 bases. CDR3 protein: CASSDPGAETLYF. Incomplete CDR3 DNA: TGTGCCAGCAGTGATCCGGGGGCAGAAACGCTGTAT.

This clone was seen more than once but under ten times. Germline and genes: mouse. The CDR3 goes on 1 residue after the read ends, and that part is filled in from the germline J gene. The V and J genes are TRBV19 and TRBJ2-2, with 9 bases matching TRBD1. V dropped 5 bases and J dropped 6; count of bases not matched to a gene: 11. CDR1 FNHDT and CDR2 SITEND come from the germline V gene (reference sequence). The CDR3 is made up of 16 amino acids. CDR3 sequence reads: CASRITGGAGPGQLYF. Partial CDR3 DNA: TGTGCCAGCAGAATAACAGGGGGCGCGGGACCCGGGCAGCTCTAC. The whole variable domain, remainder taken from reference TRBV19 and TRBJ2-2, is GGIITQTPKFLIGQEGQKLTLKCQQNFNHDTMYWYRQDSGKGLRLIYYSITENDLQKGDLSEGYDASREKKSSFSLTVTSAQKNEMAVFLCASRITGGAGPGQLYFGEGSKLTVL.

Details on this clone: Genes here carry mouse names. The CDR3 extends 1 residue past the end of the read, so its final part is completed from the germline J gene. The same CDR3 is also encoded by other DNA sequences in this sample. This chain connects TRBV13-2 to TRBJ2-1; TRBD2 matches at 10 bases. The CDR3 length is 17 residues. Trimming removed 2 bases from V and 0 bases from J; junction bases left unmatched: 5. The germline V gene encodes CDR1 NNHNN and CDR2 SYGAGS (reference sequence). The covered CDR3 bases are TGTGCCAGCGGTGACGCCGGGACTGGGGTTAACTATGCTGAGCAGTTC. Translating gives CASGDAGTGVNYAEQF. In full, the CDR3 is CASGDAGTGVNYAEQFF.

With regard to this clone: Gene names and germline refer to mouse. The CDR3: CASSPSGTTNSDYTF. The sequenced CDR3 bases are TGTGCCAGCAGCCCCTCCGGGACAACAAACTCCGACTACACC. The rearrangement joins TRBV5 to TRBJ1-2, with D possibly TRBD1 on 6 matching bases. The read ends 1 residue early relative to the CDR3; the germline J gene fills the gap. Trimming removed 4 bases at V and 0 bases at J, with 12 bases between. The CDR3 is made up of 15 amino acids. CDR1 is LGHNA and CDR2 is YNLKQL in the germline V gene (reference sequence).

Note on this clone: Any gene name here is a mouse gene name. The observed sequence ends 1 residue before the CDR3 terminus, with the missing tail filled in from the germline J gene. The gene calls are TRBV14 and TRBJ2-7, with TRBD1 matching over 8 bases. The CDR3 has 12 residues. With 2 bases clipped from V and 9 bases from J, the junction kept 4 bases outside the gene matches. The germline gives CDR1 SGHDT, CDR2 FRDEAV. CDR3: CASSLMDRAQYF. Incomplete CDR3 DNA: TGTGCCAGCAGTTTAATGGACAGGGCACAGTAC.

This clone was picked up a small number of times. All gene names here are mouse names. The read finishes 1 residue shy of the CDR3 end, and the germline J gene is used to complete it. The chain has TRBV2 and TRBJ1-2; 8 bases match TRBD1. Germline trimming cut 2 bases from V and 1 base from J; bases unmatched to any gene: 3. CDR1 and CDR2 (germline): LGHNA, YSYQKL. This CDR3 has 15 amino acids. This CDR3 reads CASSQSGQGNSDYTF. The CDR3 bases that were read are TGTGCCAGCAGCCAATCCGGACAGGGAAACTCCGACTACACC.

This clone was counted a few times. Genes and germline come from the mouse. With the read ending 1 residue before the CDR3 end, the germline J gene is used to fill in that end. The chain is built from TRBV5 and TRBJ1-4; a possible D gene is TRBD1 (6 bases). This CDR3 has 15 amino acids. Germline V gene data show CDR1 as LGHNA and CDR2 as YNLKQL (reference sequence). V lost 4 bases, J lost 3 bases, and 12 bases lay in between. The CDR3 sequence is CASSPQGSPNERLFF. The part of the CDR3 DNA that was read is TGTGCCAGCAGCCCACAGGGAAGTCCCAACGAAAGATTATTT.

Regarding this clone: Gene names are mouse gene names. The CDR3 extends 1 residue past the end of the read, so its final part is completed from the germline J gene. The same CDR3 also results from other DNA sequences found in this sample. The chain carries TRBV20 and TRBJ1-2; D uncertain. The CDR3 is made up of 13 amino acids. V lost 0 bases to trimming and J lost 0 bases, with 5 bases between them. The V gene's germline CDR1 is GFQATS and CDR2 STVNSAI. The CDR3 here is CGAREGANSDYTF. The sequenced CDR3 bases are TGTGGTGCTAGGGAGGGAGCAAACTCCGACTACACC.

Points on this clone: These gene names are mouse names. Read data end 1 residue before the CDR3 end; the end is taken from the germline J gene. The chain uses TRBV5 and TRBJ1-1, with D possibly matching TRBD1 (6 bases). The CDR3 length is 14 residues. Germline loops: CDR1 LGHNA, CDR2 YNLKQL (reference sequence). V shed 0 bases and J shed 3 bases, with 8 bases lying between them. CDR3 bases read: TGTGCCAGCAGCCAAGACAGGGGTCACACAGAAGTCTTC. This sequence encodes CASSQDRGHTEVF. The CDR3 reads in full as CASSQDRGHTEVFF.

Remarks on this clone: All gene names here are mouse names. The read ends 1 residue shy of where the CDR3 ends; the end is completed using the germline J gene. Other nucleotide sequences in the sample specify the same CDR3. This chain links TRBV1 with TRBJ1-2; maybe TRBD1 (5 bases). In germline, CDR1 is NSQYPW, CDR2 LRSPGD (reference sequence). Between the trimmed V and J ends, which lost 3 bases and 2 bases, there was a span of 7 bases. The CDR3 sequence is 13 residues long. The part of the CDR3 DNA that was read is TGCACCTGCAGTGCGGGGGTTAACTCCGACTACACC. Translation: CTCSAGVNSDYT. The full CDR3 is CTCSAGVNSDYTF. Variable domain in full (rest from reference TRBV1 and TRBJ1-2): VTLLEQNPRWRLVPRGQAVNLRCILKNSQYPWMSWYQQDLQKQLQWLFTLRSPGDKEVKSLPGADYLATRVTDTELRLQVANMSQGRTLYCTCSAGVNSDYTFGSGTRLLVI.

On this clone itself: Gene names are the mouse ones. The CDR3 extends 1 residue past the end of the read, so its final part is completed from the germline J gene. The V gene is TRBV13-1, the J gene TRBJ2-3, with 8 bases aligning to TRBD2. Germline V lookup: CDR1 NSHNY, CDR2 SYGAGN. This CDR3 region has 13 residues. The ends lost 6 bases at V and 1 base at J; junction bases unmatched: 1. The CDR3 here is CASKTGGAETLYF. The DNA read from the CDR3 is TGTGCCAGCAAGACTGGGGGTGCAGAAACGCTGTAT.

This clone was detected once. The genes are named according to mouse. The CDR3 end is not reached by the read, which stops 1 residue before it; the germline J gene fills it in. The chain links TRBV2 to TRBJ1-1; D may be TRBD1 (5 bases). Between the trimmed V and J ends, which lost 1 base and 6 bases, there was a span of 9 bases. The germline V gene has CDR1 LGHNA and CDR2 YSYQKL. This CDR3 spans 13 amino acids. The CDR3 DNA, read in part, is TGTGCCAGCAGCCAAGCTTGGGACCCAGAAGTCTTC. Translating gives CASSQAWDPEVF. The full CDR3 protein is CASSQAWDPEVFF.

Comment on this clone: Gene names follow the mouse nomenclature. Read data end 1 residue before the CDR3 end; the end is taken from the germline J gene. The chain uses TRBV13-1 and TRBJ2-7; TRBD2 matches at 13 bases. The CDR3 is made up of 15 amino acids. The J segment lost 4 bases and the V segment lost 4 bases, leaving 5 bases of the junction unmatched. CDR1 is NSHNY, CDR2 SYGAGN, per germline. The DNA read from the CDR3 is TGTGCCAGCAGTTTCGGGACTGGGGGGGGGTATGAACAGTAC. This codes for CASSFGTGGGYEQY. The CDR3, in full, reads CASSFGTGGGYEQYF.